Sequencing of this T cell receptor (beta chain) was carried out in a study of PD-1 blockade in classical Hodgkin lymphoma. This table comes from immunoSEQ multiplex PCR, and its TCRdb copy is limited to in-frame clones, with some not included. Altogether 30,000 to 35,000 clones are present, approximately 94% being singletons, with the ten largest covering roughly 2.1%. Time point noted: newly diagnosed, previously untreated cHL patient sample. Comparator PBMCs were from newly diagnosed, untreated classical Hodgkin lymphoma. A remark on this clone: Its antigen is undetermined.

Study results and limitations: Reasons behind the repertoire differences stay unclear, perhaps disease activity or earlier therapy. Diminished baseline TCR diversity has been reported in newly diagnosed patients relative to healthy donors.

This CDR3 spans 20 amino acids. V dropped 0 bases and J dropped 5; count of bases not matched to a gene: 15. From germline, CDR1 is MNHEY and CDR2 SMNVEV (reference sequence). Sequencing was done on a sample of peripheral blood mononuclear cells (PBMCs). The V and J genes are TRBV27 and TRBJ2-3; TRBD2 aligns across 12 bases. The TCR sequence derives from a human donor with classical Hodgkin lymphoma. The CDR3 region is CASSLSNLAASGGAEDTQYF. The CDR3 DNA follows: TGTGCCAGCAGTTTATCGAATCTGGCGGCTAGCGGGGGGGCGGAAGATACGCAGTATTTT.